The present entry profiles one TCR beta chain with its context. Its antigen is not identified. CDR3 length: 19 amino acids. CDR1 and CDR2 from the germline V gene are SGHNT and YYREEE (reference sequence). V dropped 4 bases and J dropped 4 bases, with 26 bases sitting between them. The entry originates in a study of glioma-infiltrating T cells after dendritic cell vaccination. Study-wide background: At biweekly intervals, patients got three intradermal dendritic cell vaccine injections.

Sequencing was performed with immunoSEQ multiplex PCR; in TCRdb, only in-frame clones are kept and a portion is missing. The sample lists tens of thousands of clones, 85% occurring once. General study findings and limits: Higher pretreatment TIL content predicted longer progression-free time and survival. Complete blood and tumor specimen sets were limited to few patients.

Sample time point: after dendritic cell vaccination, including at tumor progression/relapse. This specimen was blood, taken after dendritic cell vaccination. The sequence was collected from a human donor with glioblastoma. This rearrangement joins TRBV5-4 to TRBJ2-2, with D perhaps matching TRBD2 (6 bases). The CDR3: CASSHGGGRQRGGTGELFF. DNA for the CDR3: TGTGCCAGCAGCCATGGGGGTGGACGACAACGGGGAGGCACCGGGGAGCTGTTTTTT.